Listed below are T cell receptor beta chains from one sample, sequenced in a study of blood T cell repertoires in COVID-19. Sequencing was performed with immunoSEQ multiplex PCR; in TCRdb, only in-frame clones are kept and a portion is missing. The sample includes some 300,000 clones, 70% to 90% of them seen just once. Material: peripheral blood. The receptors here all came from a woman in her twenties or thirties who had recovered from COVID-19. CDR3s include the opening cysteine and the closing phenylalanine or tryptophan. A D gene is named only where the DNA matches it firmly. The size field is filled for only some rows; it gives once, few, many or a size class.

clone_size: NA; v_call: TRBV2; d_call: NA; j_call: TRBJ1-1; cdr3_length: 18; cdr3_nt: TGTGCCAGCAGTGAAGCGCCAGGACAGCGTTTCCTGGGGGCTGAAGCTTTCTTT; cdr3_aa: CASSEAPGQRFLGAEAFF
clone_size: NA; v_call: TRBV5-6; d_call: NA; j_call: TRBJ1-5; cdr3_length: 14; cdr3_nt: TGTGCCAGCACCACGGACAGTAGCAATCAGCCCCAGCATTTT; cdr3_aa: CASTTDSSNQPQHF
clone_size: NA; v_call: TRBV30; d_call: TRBD2; j_call: TRBJ2-5; cdr3_length: 13; cdr3_nt: TGTGCCTGGAGATATAGCGGGGGAGAGACCCAGTACTTC; cdr3_aa: CAWRYSGGETQYF
clone_size: NA; v_call: TRBV28; d_call: TRBD1; j_call: TRBJ1-2; cdr3_length: 12; cdr3_nt: TGTGCCAGCAGTTTCGTAGGGGGCGGCTACACCTTC; cdr3_aa: CASSFVGGGYTF
clone_size: NA; v_call: TRBV5-4; d_call: TRBD1; j_call: TRBJ1-4; cdr3_length: 15; cdr3_nt: TGTGCCAGCAGCTTGGCCGGGACAGGGTGGGAAAAACTGTTTTTT; cdr3_aa: CASSLAGTGWEKLFF
clone_size: once; v_call: TRBV10-3; d_call: NA; j_call: TRBJ1-6; cdr3_length: 15; cdr3_nt: TGTGCCATCAGTGAGTCGGTGGGACTAGGAGCACCCCTCCACTTT; cdr3_aa: CAISESVGLGAPLHF
clone_size: NA; v_call: TRBV5-4; d_call: TRBD1; j_call: TRBJ2-5; cdr3_length: 15; cdr3_nt: TGTGCCAGCAGCGCGGATGGACAGGGGGGGGAGACCCAGTACTTC; cdr3_aa: CASSADGQGGETQYF
clone_size: NA; v_call: TRBV4-1; d_call: NA; j_call: TRBJ2-6; cdr3_length: 15; cdr3_nt: TGCGCCAGCAGCCAACTGGCTTCTGGGGCCAACGTCCTGACTTTC; cdr3_aa: CASSQLASGANVLTF
clone_size: NA; v_call: TRBV15; d_call: TRBD1; j_call: TRBJ2-7; cdr3_length: 14; cdr3_nt: TGTGCCACCAGCAGGACGGGACAGGCCTACGAGCAGTACTTC; cdr3_aa: CATSRTGQAYEQYF
clone_size: NA; v_call: TRBV5-5; d_call: NA; j_call: TRBJ2-3; cdr3_length: 14; cdr3_nt: TGTGCCAGCAGCTTAGTAGCACACACAGATACGCAGTATTTT; cdr3_aa: CASSLVAHTDTQYF
clone_size: NA; v_call: TRBV27; d_call: TRBD2; j_call: TRBJ2-1; cdr3_length: 13; cdr3_nt: TGTGCCAGCAGGCTCTCCCCCGGGACTAGCGAGTTCTTC; cdr3_aa: CASRLSPGTSEFF
clone_size: NA; v_call: TRBV2; d_call: TRBD1; j_call: TRBJ2-1; cdr3_length: 15; cdr3_nt: TGTGCCAGCAGCGGGACAGGTGGTGGGGGGAATGAGCAGTTCTTC; cdr3_aa: CASSGTGGGGNEQFF
clone_size: NA; v_call: TRBV5-4; d_call: NA; j_call: TRBJ1-2; cdr3_length: 15; cdr3_nt: TGTGCCAGCAGCTTGGCGCTAGACAGGTCCTATGGCTACACCTTC; cdr3_aa: CASSLALDRSYGYTF
clone_size: NA; v_call: TRBV5-1; d_call: NA; j_call: TRBJ2-3; cdr3_length: 14; cdr3_nt: TGCGCCAGCTCCCCGCAGGGCAGTAAAGATACGCAGTATTTT; cdr3_aa: CASSPQGSKDTQYF
clone_size: once; v_call: TRBV9; d_call: TRBD1; j_call: TRBJ2-5; cdr3_length: 15; cdr3_nt: TGTGCCAGCAGCGTATCCGGGACAGGGGTAGAGACCCAGTACTTC; cdr3_aa: CASSVSGTGVETQYF
clone_size: few; v_call: TRBV7-2; d_call: NA; j_call: TRBJ1-6; cdr3_length: 13; cdr3_nt: TGTGCCAGCAGCTTACCGGGGGTTTCACCCCTCCACTTT; cdr3_aa: CASSLPGVSPLHF
clone_size: NA; v_call: TRBV3-1/TRBV3-2; d_call: TRBD1; j_call: TRBJ2-7; cdr3_length: 13; cdr3_nt: TGTGCCAGCAGCCTTGACAGGGCCTACCAGCAGTACTTC; cdr3_aa: CASSLDRAYQQYF
clone_size: NA; v_call: TRBV3-1/TRBV3-2; d_call: NA; j_call: TRBJ2-2; cdr3_length: 12; cdr3_nt: TGTGCCAGCAGCCACAGAACCGGGGAGCTGTTTTTT; cdr3_aa: CASSHRTGELFF
clone_size: once; v_call: TRBV28; d_call: TRBD1; j_call: TRBJ2-3; cdr3_length: 12; cdr3_nt: TGTGCCAGCATAACAGGGGGAGATACGCAGTATTTT; cdr3_aa: CASITGGDTQYF
clone_size: NA; v_call: TRBV5-5; d_call: TRBD1; j_call: TRBJ1-6; cdr3_length: 16; cdr3_nt: TGTGCCAGCAGCCAGGACAGGGGGCTTTATAATTCACCCCTCCACTTT; cdr3_aa: CASSQDRGLYNSPLHF
clone_size: NA; v_call: TRBV19; d_call: NA; j_call: TRBJ2-4; cdr3_length: 15; cdr3_nt: TGTGCCAGTACCAGGGGAAGAGGGGCCAAAAACATTCAGTACTTC; cdr3_aa: CASTRGRGAKNIQYF
clone_size: NA; v_call: TRBV6-5; d_call: TRBD1; j_call: TRBJ1-1; cdr3_length: 13; cdr3_nt: TGTGCCAGCACCCGTCAGGGGGCCCCTGAAGCTTTCTTT; cdr3_aa: CASTRQGAPEAFF
clone_size: NA; v_call: TRBV6-2/TRBV6-3; d_call: NA; j_call: TRBJ2-3; cdr3_length: 13; cdr3_nt: TGTGCCAGCAGTAGAGGGCTGGCAGATACGCAGTATTTT; cdr3_aa: CASSRGLADTQYF
clone_size: NA; v_call: TRBV5-1; d_call: TRBD1; j_call: TRBJ2-2; cdr3_length: 14; cdr3_nt: TGCGCCAGCAGCGGGACAGGGGCCTCCGGGGAGCTGTTTTTT; cdr3_aa: CASSGTGASGELFF
clone_size: many; v_call: TRBV5-1; d_call: TRBD2; j_call: TRBJ2-2; cdr3_length: 17; cdr3_nt: TGCGCCAGCACCCTGGAGCGGGGGGGCAAGGCCACCGGGGAGCTGTTTTTT; cdr3_aa: CASTLERGGKATGELFF
clone_size: NA; v_call: TRBV5-1; d_call: TRBD2; j_call: TRBJ2-3; cdr3_length: 15; cdr3_nt: TGCGCCAGCAGCGGAGCGGGGGGCTTGACAGATACGCAGTATTTT; cdr3_aa: CASSGAGGLTDTQYF
clone_size: NA; v_call: TRBV7-6; d_call: TRBD2; j_call: TRBJ2-5; cdr3_length: 17; cdr3_nt: TGTGCCAGCAGCTTAGATGGGCTAGCGGGGGGTCAAGAGACCCAGTACTTC; cdr3_aa: CASSLDGLAGGQETQYF